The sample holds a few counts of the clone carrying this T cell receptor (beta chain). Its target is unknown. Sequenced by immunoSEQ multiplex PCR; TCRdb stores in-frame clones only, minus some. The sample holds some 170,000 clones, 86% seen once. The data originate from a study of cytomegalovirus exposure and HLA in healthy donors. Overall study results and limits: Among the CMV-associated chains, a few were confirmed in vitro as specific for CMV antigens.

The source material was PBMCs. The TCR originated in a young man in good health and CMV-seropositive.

In DNA form, the CDR3 reads TGCGCCAGCAGAGGGGGCGGGGAGCTGTTTTTT. Encoded protein: CASRGGGELFF. The genes are TRBV5-1 and TRBJ2-2; maybe TRBD1 (6 bases). V lost 5 bases and J lost 7, with 6 bases in between. The CDR3 spans 11 residues. Germline loops: CDR1 SGHRS, CDR2 YFSETQ.